This T cell receptor beta chain emerged from a study of vaccination effects on CD4 cells after COVID-19 (dated 2022 in TCRdb). Some background on the complete study: Across the study, the median time from the second dose to post-vaccine sampling was 72 days (range 14 to 241). SARS-CoV-2 spike-specific CD4+ TCR repertoires were compared before and after mRNA vaccination in COVID-19 convalescent patients and in infection-naive vaccine recipients. A total of 10 COVID-19 convalescent patients and several SARS-CoV-2-naive healthy vaccine recipients were included in the full study. Cultures from other donors in the study were sequenced with the Oncomine TCR Beta short-read assay on an Illumina iSeq 100.

Broader findings and caveats from the paper: Among healthy vaccine recipients, nearly all vaccine-induced clones were SARS-CoV-2 mono-reactive, and only 1 of 255 was cross-reactive with common cold coronaviruses. Clones induced by infection and clones induced by vaccination both contracted markedly at late timepoints after vaccination, which fits with T cell responses waning over time. Limitations of the study were the small number of convalescent patients and the absence of early post-infection timepoints.

Library method: the immunoSEQ multiplex PCR assay. DNA from the CD4+ T cells that had been cultured and isolated underwent TCR beta CDR3 sequencing. As for how the authors treated the data: Non-productive TCR sequences were removed and reads were trimmed to the CDR3 region, keeping CDR3s of at least 7 amino acids. Antigen-specific clonotypes were identified with the MANAFEST web app by comparing expansion in peptide wells against reference cultures. For clones to be considered positive, expansion at FDR<0.05 versus reference and all other wells, an odds ratio above 5, and a frequency above 0.1% in two replicate wells were required. A clonotype was called cross-reactive if it was significantly expanded both in SARS-CoV-2 spike wells and in at least one common cold coronavirus spike condition. Levenshtein distance calculated with the stringdist R package was used to assess CDR3 similarity, and unrooted trees were constructed with ape in R 3.6.1. Not all clones reach the TCRdb copy of this immuneACCESS table, which keeps in-frame sequences only. Checked studies attribute under half of the gap to unresolved V genes and leave the rest unexplained. D and trimming were read from the DNA, whereas the V and J calls and clone size are those reported in that table. The table for this sample lists fewer than 50,000 clones; just under 85% of them were counted only once. Just under 2% of the sample comes from the top ten.

To identify antigen-specific CD4+ T cell clonotypes by their expansion, the ViraFEST assay first stimulated PBMC with viral peptide pools and then applied TCR sequencing. After approximately 11 days of culture, CD4+ T cells were isolated with the EasySep CD4+ T cell isolation kit. Two doses of either the BNT162b2 or the mRNA-1273 mRNA SARS-CoV-2 vaccine were administered to participants. Healthy vaccine recipients had no prior SARS-CoV-2 infection, confirmed by negative nucleocapsid antibodies before and after vaccination. Each well held fewer than 2.5 million PBMC cultured in IMDM containing roughly 5.1% human AB serum, 8 to 10 IU/ml IL-2 and gentamicin, along with roughly 10 ug/ml peptides. On days 3 and 7, half of the culture medium was replaced with fresh IL-2-containing medium. Unless otherwise noted, each peptide stimulation condition was cultured in triplicate wells. Using Ficoll-Paque Plus gradient centrifugation, PBMC were separated from whole blood and then either used fresh or cryopreserved at -140C. The spike proteins of SARS-CoV-2 and of the common cold coronaviruses HCoV-NL63, HCoV-OC43 and HCoV-229E were spanned by overlapping peptide pools. Genomic DNA was extracted from cultured CD4+ T cells with the QIAamp micro DNA kit.

Trimming removed 0 bases from V and 7 bases from J, leaving 15 bases between the germline ends. The CDR3, from cysteine to phenylalanine, totals 15 residues. Only the CDR3 part of the read is kept: 45 bases, read in frame from the first base. Sequences SEHNR (CDR1) and FQNEAQ (CDR2) are obtained from the germline V gene (reference sequence). Concerning this clone itself: The antigen it recognizes is unknown. The sample holds no much larger clone one base away, and base qualities are not on file.

This TCR was recovered from a human donor who received a COVID-19 vaccine. Some clones in this sample may be carry-over from other donors' samples. Sequencing was performed on CD4+ T cells from PBMCs cultured with HCoV-NL63 spike peptides, taken after COVID-19 vaccination. In the paper's terms, the cell subset or site label means: HCoV-NL63 spike overlapping peptide pool stimulation. The rearrangement combines TRBV7-9 with TRBJ1-2, and the D gene may be TRBD1, 5 bases matching. Read as DNA, the sequence is TGTGCCAGCAGCTTAGCGGGGGAGGTAGGGCCTGGCTACACCTTC. Its coded protein is CASSLAGEVGPGYTF.